Reported below is one T cell receptor beta chain. Its specificity is not known. The CDR3 runs 15 residues. CDR1 and CDR2 from the germline V gene are SGDLS and YYNGEE. With 0 bases clipped from V and 8 bases from J, the junction kept 5 bases outside the gene matches. PCR was performed using 60 Vbeta and 13 Jbeta primers. Per the original methods: An analysis that came later counted 80 million or so unique TCR beta chains, approximately 10 million shared. The assay was immunoSEQ multiplex PCR, and TCRdb's table has in-frame clones only and misses some. The V and J calls and clone size come from that table; D and trimming were worked out from the DNA. The repertoire consists of about 130,000 clones, with about 63% occurring once and the leading ten covering 1.6%. The data were taken from a study of cytomegalovirus exposure and HLA in healthy donors. Study-wide context: Unique TCR beta sequences numbering approximately 120 million came from 150 million to 200 million T cells in an earlier analysis.

Whole-study results and caveats: Apparent HLA restriction characterized most CMV-associated TCR beta chains in a later analysis. Donors belonging to an Asian-associated ancestry cluster reportedly showed fewer N-insertions in productive TCRs than the approximately 700-donor mean, according to what a later analysis found.

The sequence came from a young man in good health and CMV-seropositive. Sequencing used PBMCs. The V call is TRBV9, the J call TRBJ2-2; TRBD2 aligns across 9 bases. The CDR3 region is CASSVVAGVAGELFF. CDR3 sequence (DNA): TGTGCCAGCAGCGTAGTAGCGGGAGTCGCGGGGGAGCTGTTTTTT.